Listed here are 14 T cell receptor beta chains from one sample, sequenced in a study of molecular identifiers for immune sequencing clone quantification (dated 2018 in TCRdb). Libraries were prepared through PCR. The instrument was a NextSeq 500. TCRdb itself trimmed the public reads at Q25 with fastp, ran MiXCR and retained productive beta chains. A single entry per CDR3 protein holds the most common genes and DNA from its merged rows. Within this sample are more than 85,000 distinct CDR3 sequences, with about 35% of them counted one time only. The top ten constitute roughly 9.7% of the sample. The sequencing input was naive CD8+ T cells from blood, with Jurkat cell RNA spiked in. The sample's cell subset or site label, in plain terms: FACS-sorted CD8+CD4-CCR7+CD45RA+ naive T cells. Every receptor here comes from a human donor in good health. Some libraries in this study had Jurkat cell RNA spiked in.

This chain's CDR3 is CASRTLNNPLSGANVLTF. CDR3 DNA: TGTGCCAGCAGGACTCTGAATAACCCCCTCTCTGGGGCCAACGTCCTGACTTTC. The rearrangement links TRBV6-2 or TRBV6-3 to TRBJ2-6; D is uncertain. V was cut by 6 bases and J by 0 bases, with 18 bases left in between. The CDR3 runs to 18 residues. Germline lookup yields CDR1 MNHEY and CDR2 SVGEGT.

The rearrangement links TRBV19 to TRBJ1-5; maybe TRBD1 (5 bases). Trimming removed 1 base from V and 3 bases from J, with 19 bases in between. The CDR3 length is 18 residues. Germline loops: CDR1 LNHDA, CDR2 SQIVND (reference sequence). The chain's CDR3 is CASSIVGRTGGDNQPQHF. The CDR3 DNA sequence: TGTGCCAGTAGTATAGTAGGGAGAACCGGGGGTGACAATCAGCCCCAGCATTTT.

V is TRBV28 and J is TRBJ2-4; tentative D call: TRBD1 (6 bases). Trimming cost V 8 bases and J 3 bases, with 20 bases left between them. CDR3 length equals 16 residues. CDR1 is MDHEN and CDR2 is SYDVKM in the germline V gene. The DNA for the CDR3 is TGTGCCAGCTCGAGGGCAGGGGAAGGGTACAAAAACATTCAGTACTTC. Its protein product is CASSRAGEGYKNIQYF.

The chain carries TRBV12-3 or TRBV12-4 and TRBJ2-6, with D unclear. Trimming removed 4 bases from V and 4 bases from J, with 8 bases in between. CDR3 length: 14 amino acids. In nucleotides, the CDR3 is TGTGCCAGCAGTTGGGGAACCGGGGCCAACGTCCTGACTTTC. Translated, it gives CASSWGTGANVLTF.

The chain combines TRBV9 with TRBJ1-1, with D maybe TRBD1 (5 bases). This CDR3 has 14 residues. Trimming removed 4 bases at V and 4 bases at J, with 14 bases between. The germline CDR1 and CDR2 sequences are SGDLS and YYNGEE. This CDR3 is CASSPPDTITEAFF. CDR3 in DNA: TGTGCCAGCAGCCCGCCGGACACCATCACTGAAGCTTTCTTT. Full variable domain (remainder filled in from reference TRBV9 and TRBJ1-1): DSGVTQTPKHLITATGQRVTLRCSPRSGDLSVYWYQQSLDQGLQFLIQYYNGEERAKGNILERFSAQQFPDLHSELNLSSLELGDSALYFCASSPPDTITEAFFGQGTRLTVV.

A note on this clonotype: This may stem from a read error, because a much larger clone lies one nucleotide away. The chain has TRBV4-3 and TRBJ1-4, with unresolved D. This CDR3 has 13 amino acids. V shed 4 bases and J shed 8 bases, with 11 bases lying between them. The germline V gene has CDR1 LGHNA and CDR2 YSLEER. Written as DNA, the CDR3 is TGCGCCAGCAGCCTCGTGAGGAGGGAAAAACTGTTTTTT. Protein sequence: CASSLVRREKLFF.

This chain connects TRBV6-2 or TRBV6-3 to TRBJ2-7; either TRBD1 or TRBD2 may supply D (5 bases each). V lost 8 bases and J 2 bases, leaving 16 bases between the germline ends. Germline CDR1 is MNHEY and CDR2 is SVGEGT. The CDR3 covers 14 residues. As DNA, the CDR3 is TGTGCCAGCTTCGCCGGGACGTCCGCCTACGAGCAGTACTTC. This sequence encodes CASFAGTSAYEQYF.

The V and J genes are TRBV2 and TRBJ1-1; TRBD1 matches at 7 bases. The V gene end was trimmed by 3 bases and the J gene end by 4 bases; junction bases not matched to a gene: 8. The CDR3 has 15 amino acids. Per germline, CDR1 SNHLY and CDR2 FYNNEI. The CDR3, as DNA: TGTGCCAGCAGTGATATAGGGGGCGGGCGCACTGAAGCTTTCTTT. Encoded protein: CASSDIGGGRTEAFF.

This sequence joins TRBV12-3 or TRBV12-4 and TRBJ1-1, with no clear D. Trimming pared 5 bases from V and 2 bases from J, leaving 15 bases between. CDR3 length equals 15 residues. CDR3 sequence: CASSPMNQLNTEAFF. The CDR3 region has the DNA TGTGCCAGCAGTCCTATGAACCAGCTCAACACTGAAGCTTTCTTT.

As for this clonotype: This clone may be a read error of a much larger clone one base away. The chain is built from TRBV13 and TRBJ2-7; weak D call: TRBD1 (6 bases). The CDR3 extends over 14 amino acids. Germline CDR1 is PRHDT and CDR2 is FYEKMQ (reference sequence). Trimming shortened V by 5 bases and J by 3 bases, and 14 bases separated the two germline ends. This CDR3 reads CASSLPGQSYEQYF. CDR3 sequence (DNA): TGTGCCAGCAGCCTCCCCGGACAGAGCTACGAGCAGTACTTC.

This clonotype has at least ten counts. The chain joins TRBV7-9 to TRBJ1-2; D is uncertain. Germline CDR1 SEHNR, CDR2 FQNEAQ (reference sequence). Between the trimmed V and J ends, which lost 5 bases and 2 bases, there was a span of 15 bases. The CDR3 length is 15 residues. The CDR3 loop reads CASSPPALSNYGYTF. The CDR3 DNA follows: TGTGCCAGCAGCCCACCGGCCCTGTCCAACTATGGCTACACCTTC.

V usage is TRBV7-8 and J usage is TRBJ2-5, with no clear D. V was shortened by 5 bases and J by 2 bases, with 12 bases between the two germline ends. CDR1 and CDR2 (germline): SGHVS, FQNEAQ. The CDR3 runs to 14 residues. CDR3 residues: CASSPPTGQETQYF. The CDR3 coding sequence is TGTGCCAGCAGCCCACCAACCGGGCAAGAGACCCAGTACTTC.

As to this clonotype: The conserved phenylalanine or tryptophan normally closing the CDR3 is absent here, so this likely arose from a read error. The rearrangement uses TRBV13 and TRBJ2-6; no firm D call. This CDR3 has 13 amino acids. Per germline, CDR1 PRHDT and CDR2 FYEKMQ (reference sequence). The V gene lost 2 bases and the J gene lost 1 base, with 0 bases spanning the gap. CDR3 sequence: CASSLSGANVLTL. The CDR3 bases are TGTGCCAGCAGCTTATCTGGGGCCAACGTCCTGACTCTC.

Details on this clonotype: An end of the junction differs from the germline gene, which may be a read error. The chain is built from TRBV9 and TRBJ2-2; D gene ambiguous. This CDR3 spans 13 amino acids. The germline gives CDR1 SGDLS, CDR2 YYNGEE. Here the CDR3 reads CAGSKGNTGELFF. The CDR3 DNA follows: TGTGCCGGCAGCAAGGGAAACACCGGGGAGCTGTTTTTT.